This paragraph reports one TCR beta chain. Germline lookup yields CDR1 LGHDT and CDR2 YNNKEL (reference sequence). J was trimmed by 6 bases and V by 0 bases; bases with no gene match: 10. The CDR3 runs 17 residues. This record belongs to a study of identical twins. TCRdb independently ran MiXCR on the 5' RACE reads; one entry per CDR3 protein. The profile shows approximately 1.8 million distinct CDR3 sequences, roughly a third of them singletons. The TCR sequence derives from a newborn girl in good health. This chain connects TRBV3-1 to TRBJ1-4, with 7 bases that match TRBD1. Material for sequencing was cord blood. CDR3 DNA: TGTGCCAGCAGCCAAGATGGCCTGACAGGGTTGGATGAAAAACTGTTTTTT. It is translated as CASSQDGLTGLDEKLFF.